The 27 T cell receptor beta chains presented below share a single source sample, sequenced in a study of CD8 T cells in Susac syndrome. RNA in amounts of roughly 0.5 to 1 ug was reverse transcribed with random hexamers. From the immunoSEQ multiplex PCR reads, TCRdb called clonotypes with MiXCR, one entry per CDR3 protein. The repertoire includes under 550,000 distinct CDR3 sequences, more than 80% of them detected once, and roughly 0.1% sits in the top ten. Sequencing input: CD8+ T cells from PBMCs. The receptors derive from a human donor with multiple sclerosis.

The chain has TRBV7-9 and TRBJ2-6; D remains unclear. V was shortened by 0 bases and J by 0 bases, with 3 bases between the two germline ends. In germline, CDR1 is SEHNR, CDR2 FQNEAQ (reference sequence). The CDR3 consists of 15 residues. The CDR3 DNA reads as TGTGCCAGCAGCTTAGCCGACTCTGGGGCCAACGTCCTGACTTTC. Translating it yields CASSLADSGANVLTF.

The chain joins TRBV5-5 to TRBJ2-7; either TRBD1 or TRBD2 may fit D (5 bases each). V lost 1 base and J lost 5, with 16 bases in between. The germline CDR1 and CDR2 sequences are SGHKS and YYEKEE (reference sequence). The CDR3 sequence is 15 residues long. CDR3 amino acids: CASSLITFGADEQYF. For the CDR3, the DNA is TGTGCCAGCAGCTTGATAACCTTCGGGGCCGACGAGCAGTACTTC.

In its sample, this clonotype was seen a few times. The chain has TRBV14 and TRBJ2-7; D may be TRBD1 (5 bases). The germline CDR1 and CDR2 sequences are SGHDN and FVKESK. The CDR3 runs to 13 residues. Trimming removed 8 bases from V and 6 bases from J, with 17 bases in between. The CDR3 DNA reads TGTGCCAGCGGCCTCCTAATTACAGGCGAGCAGTACTTC. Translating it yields CASGLLITGEQYF.

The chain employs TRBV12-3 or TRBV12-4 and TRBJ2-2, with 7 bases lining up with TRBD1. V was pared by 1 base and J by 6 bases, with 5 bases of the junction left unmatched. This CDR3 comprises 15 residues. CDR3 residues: CASSLEGAVAGELFF. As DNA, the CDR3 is TGTGCCAGCAGTTTAGAGGGGGCGGTGGCCGGGGAGCTGTTTTTT.

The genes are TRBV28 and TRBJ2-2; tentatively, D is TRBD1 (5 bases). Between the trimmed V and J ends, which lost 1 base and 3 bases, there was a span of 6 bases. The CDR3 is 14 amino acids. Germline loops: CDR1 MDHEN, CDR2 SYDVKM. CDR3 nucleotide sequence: TGTGCCAGCAGTTTATCACAGGACACCGGGGAGCTGTTTTTT. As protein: CASSLSQDTGELFF.

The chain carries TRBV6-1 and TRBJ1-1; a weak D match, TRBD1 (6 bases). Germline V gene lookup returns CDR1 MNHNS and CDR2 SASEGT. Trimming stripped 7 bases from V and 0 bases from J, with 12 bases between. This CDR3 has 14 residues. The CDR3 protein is CASTWDKLNTEAFF. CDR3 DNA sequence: TGTGCCAGCACGTGGGACAAACTGAACACTGAAGCTTTCTTT.

In nucleotides, the CDR3 is TGTGCCACCCTTGTAGCGGGGACTAGCTACGAGCAGTACTTC. Its translation is CATLVAGTSYEQYF. The rearrangement links TRBV10-3 to TRBJ2-7, with 8 bases that match TRBD2. V gave up 10 bases and J gave up 3 bases; unmatched junction bases: 11. Looked up from germline, CDR1 is ENHRY and CDR2 is SYGVKD. The CDR3 runs to 14 residues.

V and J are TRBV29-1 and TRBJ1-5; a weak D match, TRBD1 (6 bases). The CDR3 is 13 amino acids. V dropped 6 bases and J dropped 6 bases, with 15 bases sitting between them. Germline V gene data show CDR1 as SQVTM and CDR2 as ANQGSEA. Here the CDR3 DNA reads TGCAGCGTGGGGGGGCAGGGCAGTCAGCCCCAGCATTTT. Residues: CSVGGQGSQPQHF.

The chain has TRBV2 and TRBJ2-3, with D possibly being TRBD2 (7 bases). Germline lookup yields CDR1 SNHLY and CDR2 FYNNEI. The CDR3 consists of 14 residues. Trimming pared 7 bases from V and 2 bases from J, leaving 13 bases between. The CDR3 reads CASKAGATTDTQYF. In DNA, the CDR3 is TGTGCCAGCAAGGCGGGGGCTACCACAGATACGCAGTATTTT. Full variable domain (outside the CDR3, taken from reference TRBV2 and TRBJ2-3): EPEVTQTPSHQVTQMGQEVILRCVPISNHLYFYWYRQILGQKVEFLVSFYNNEISEKSEIFDDQFSVERPDGSNFTLKIRSTKLEDSAMYFCASKAGATTDTQYFGPGTRLTVL.

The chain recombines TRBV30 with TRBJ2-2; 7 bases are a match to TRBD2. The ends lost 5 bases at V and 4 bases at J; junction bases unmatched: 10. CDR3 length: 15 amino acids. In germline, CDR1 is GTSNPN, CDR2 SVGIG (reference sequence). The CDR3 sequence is CAWGAVAGATGELFF. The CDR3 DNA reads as TGTGCCTGGGGCGCGGTGGCGGGAGCCACCGGGGAGCTGTTTTTT.

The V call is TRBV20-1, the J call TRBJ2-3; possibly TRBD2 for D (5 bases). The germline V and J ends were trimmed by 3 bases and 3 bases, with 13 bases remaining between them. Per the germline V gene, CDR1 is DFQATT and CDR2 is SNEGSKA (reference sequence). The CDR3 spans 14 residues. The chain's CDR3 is CSARPRDGTDTQYF. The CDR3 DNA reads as TGCAGTGCTAGGCCCCGGGATGGGACAGATACGCAGTATTTT.

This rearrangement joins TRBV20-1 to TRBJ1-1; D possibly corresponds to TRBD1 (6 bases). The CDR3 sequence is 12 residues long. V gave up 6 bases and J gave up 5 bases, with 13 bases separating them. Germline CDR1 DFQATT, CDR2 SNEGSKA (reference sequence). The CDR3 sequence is CSAQGGETEAFF. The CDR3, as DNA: TGCAGTGCCCAAGGGGGGGAGACTGAAGCTTTCTTT.

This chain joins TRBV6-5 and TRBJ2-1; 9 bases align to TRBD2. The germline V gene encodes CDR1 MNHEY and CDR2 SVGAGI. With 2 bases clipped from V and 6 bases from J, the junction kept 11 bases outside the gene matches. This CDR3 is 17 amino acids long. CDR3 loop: CASSYTIAGAIGNEQFF. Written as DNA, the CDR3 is TGTGCCAGCAGTTACACCATAGCGGGGGCAATAGGCAATGAGCAGTTCTTC.

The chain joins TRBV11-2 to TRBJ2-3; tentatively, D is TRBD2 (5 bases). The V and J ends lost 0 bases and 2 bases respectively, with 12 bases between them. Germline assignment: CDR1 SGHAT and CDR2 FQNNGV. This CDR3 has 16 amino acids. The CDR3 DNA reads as TGTGCCAGCAGCTTAGATCCACTAGGAGTCACAGATACGCAGTATTTT. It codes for CASSLDPLGVTDTQYF. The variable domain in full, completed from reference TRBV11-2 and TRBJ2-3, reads EAGVAQSPRYKIIEKRQSVAFWCNPISGHATLYWYQQILGQGPKLLIQFQNNGVVDDSQLPKDRFSAERLKGVDSTLKIQPAKLEDSAVYLCASSLDPLGVTDTQYFGPGTRLTVL.

CDR3 nucleotide sequence: TGCGCCAGCAGCCATGGGGACGACTACGAGCAGTACTTC. Protein: CASSHGDDYEQYF. V is TRBV4-1 and J is TRBJ2-7; D tentatively reads TRBD1 or TRBD2 (5 bases each). The CDR3 runs 13 residues. Trimming shortened V by 3 bases and J by 3 bases, and 9 bases separated the two germline ends. In germline, CDR1 is MGHRA, CDR2 YSYEKL.

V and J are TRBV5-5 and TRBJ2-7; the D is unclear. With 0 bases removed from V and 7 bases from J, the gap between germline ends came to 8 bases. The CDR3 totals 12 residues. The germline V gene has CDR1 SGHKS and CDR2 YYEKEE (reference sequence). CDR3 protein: CASSLAGWEQYF. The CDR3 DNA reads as TGTGCCAGCAGCTTGGCAGGCTGGGAGCAGTACTTC. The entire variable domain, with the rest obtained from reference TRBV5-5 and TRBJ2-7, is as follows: DAGVTQSPTHLIKTRGQQVTLRCSPISGHKSVSWYQQVLGQGPQFIFQYYEKEERGRGNFPDRFSARQFPNYSSELNVNALLLGDSALYLCASSLAGWEQYFGPGTRLTVT.

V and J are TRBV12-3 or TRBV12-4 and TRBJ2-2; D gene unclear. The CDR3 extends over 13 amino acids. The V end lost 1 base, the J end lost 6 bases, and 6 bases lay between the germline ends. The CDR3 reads CASSLVRSGELFF. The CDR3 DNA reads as TGTGCCAGCAGTTTAGTACGGTCCGGGGAGCTGTTTTTT.

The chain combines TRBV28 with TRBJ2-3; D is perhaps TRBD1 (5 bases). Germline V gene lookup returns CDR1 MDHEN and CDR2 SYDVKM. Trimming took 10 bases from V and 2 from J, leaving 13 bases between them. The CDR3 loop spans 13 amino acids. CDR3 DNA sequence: TGTGCCACCAGGGAACCCTTCACAGATACGCAGTATTTT. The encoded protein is CATREPFTDTQYF.

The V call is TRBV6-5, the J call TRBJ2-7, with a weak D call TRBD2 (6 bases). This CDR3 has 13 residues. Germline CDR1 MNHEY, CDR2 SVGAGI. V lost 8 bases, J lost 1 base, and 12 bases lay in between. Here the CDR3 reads CASSEGPSYEQYF. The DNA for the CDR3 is TGTGCCAGCTCGGAGGGACCTTCCTACGAGCAGTACTTC.

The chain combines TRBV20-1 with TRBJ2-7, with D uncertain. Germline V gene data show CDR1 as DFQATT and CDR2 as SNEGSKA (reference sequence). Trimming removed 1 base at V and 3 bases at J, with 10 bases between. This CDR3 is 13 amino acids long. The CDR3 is CSARAAENYEQYF. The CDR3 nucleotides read TGCAGTGCTAGAGCGGCAGAGAACTACGAGCAGTACTTC.

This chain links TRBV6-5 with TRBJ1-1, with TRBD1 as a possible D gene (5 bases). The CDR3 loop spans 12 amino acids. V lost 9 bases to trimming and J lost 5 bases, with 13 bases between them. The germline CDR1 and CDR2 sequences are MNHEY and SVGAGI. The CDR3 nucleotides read TGTGCCAGTTTTGCGTCAGGGACTGAAGCTTTCTTT. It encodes CASFASGTEAFF.

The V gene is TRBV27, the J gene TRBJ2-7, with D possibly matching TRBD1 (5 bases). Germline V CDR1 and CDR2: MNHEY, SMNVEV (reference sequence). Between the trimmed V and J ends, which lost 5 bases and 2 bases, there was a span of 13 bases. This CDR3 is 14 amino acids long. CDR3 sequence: CASSKFDSTYEQYF. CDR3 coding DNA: TGTGCCAGCAGTAAATTCGACAGCACCTACGAGCAGTACTTC.

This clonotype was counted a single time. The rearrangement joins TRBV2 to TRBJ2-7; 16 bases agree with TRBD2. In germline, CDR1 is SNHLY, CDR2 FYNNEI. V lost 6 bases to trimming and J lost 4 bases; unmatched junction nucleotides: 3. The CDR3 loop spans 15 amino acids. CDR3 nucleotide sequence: TGTGCCAGCAGGGGGACTAGCGGGAGGGTTTACGAGCAGTACTTC. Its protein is CASRGTSGRVYEQYF.

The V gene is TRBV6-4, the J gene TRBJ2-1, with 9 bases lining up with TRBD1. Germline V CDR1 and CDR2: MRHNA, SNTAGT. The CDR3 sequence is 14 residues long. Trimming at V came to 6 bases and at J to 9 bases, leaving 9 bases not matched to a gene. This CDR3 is CASSLIQGASEQFF. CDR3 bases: TGTGCCAGCAGCCTAATACAGGGGGCGTCTGAGCAGTTCTTC.

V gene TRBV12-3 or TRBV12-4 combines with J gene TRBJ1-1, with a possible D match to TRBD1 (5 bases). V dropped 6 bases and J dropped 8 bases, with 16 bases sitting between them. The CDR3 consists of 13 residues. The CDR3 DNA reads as TGTGCCAGCAGCCTAGGGGCAATTGGAGAAGCTTTCTTT. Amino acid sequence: CASSLGAIGEAFF.

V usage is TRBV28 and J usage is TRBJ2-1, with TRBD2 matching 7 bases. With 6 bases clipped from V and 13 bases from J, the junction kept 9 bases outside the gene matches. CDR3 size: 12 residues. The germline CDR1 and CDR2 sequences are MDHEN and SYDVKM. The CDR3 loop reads CASSLGLAVQFF. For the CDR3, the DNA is TGTGCCAGCAGCCTTGGGCTAGCGGTTCAGTTCTTC.

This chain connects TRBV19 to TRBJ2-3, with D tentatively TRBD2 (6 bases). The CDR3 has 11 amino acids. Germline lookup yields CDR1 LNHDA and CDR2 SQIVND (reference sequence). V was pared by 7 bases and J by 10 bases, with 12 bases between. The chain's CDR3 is CASTAGSAQYF. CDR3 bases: TGTGCCAGTACTGCGGGGTCGGCGCAGTATTTT.